A selection of T cell receptor beta chains follows, all from one sample in a study of T cell repertoires in cytomegalovirus infection. TCRdb passed the reads through MiXCR, listing each CDR3 protein once. The table records around 200,000 distinct CDR3 sequences, about 40% of them present only once. Their specific antigens are unknown. This specimen consisted of CD8+ T cells from cultured PBMCs, obtained from culture after CMV antigen stimulation. Receptors were obtained from a human donor in good health (CMV status not recorded). Some clones in this sample may be carry-over from other donors' samples. Both conserved end residues are trimmed from each CDR3. Clone size, where shown, is once, few, many, or a class for clones that have expanded.

clone size | J gene | V gene | CDR3 protein
. | TRBJ1-4 | TRBV19 | ASSSRDRAISTNEKLF
many | TRBJ1-5 | TRBV20-1 | SARPGQGGYDNQPQH
. | TRBJ2-2 | TRBV11-1 | ASLQGNTGELF
. | TRBJ1-5 | TRBV6-1 | ASSPSGWVSNQPQH
. | TRBJ1-2 | TRBV27 | ASSLTQTGGLEEGGYT
. | TRBJ2-7 | TRBV7-8 | ASSLGIGTGIYEQY
. | TRBJ2-3 | TRBV7-9 | ASSSPPRGASTGGDTQY
many | TRBJ1-1 | TRBV7-8 | ASSSRARAFLMGTEAF
many | TRBJ2-3 | TRBV7-2 | ASSRTGLQGTDTQY
few | TRBJ2-7 | TRBV2 | ASSEGEGAPLYEQY
. | TRBJ2-3 | TRBV27 | ASSFGPTDTQY
few | TRBJ1-1 | TRBV7-3 | ASSLRGDSLNTEAF
. | TRBJ2-7 | TRBV28 | ASSPLRALEQY
few | TRBJ1-3 | TRBV27 | ASSLAPGTGGVHTIY
. | TRBJ2-1 | TRBV2 | ASSESVLLAVVYNELF